The rows below give T cell receptor beta chains drawn from one sample of a study of T cell responses to AZD1222 COVID-19 vaccine. Libraries were prepared by immunoSEQ multiplex PCR; TCRdb keeps only in-frame clonotypes and omits some of them. The sample records 45,000 to 65,000 clones, 80% being singletons. The sequences come from peripheral blood, collected 28 days after the second AZD1222 dose. The source is an adult who received the AZD1222 COVID-19 vaccine. CDR3s include the opening cysteine and the closing phenylalanine or tryptophan. A D gene is named only where the DNA matches it firmly. Where a row states a size, it is once, few, many or the class of an expanded clone; other rows omit it.

CASSGLDTINQPQHF	NA	TRBV10-1	NA
CASSFQAPTDTQYF	NA	TRBV11-2	NA
CASSGTGPNTEAFF	TRBD1	TRBV2	NA
CASTEQGEKLFF	TRBD1	TRBV2	NA
CASSLGQETQYF	NA	TRBV5-1	NA
CASSERGSWTEAFF	NA	TRBV2	NA
CASSFYNEQFF	NA	TRBV11-2	NA
CATSDSSRGEQYF	NA	TRBV24-1	NA
CASSPQGSEKLFF	NA	TRBV9	NA
CASSLGGAGGYEQYF	TRBD2	TRBV5-4	NA
CASSQNHGGDGNQPQHF	NA	TRBV4-1	NA
CASSYSSGGAGETQYF	TRBD2	TRBV6-5	NA
CASSPVGANNSPLHF	NA	TRBV6-2/TRBV6-3	NA
CASSQDEGIETQYF	NA	TRBV4-1	NA
CASSRDRAYNEQFF	TRBD1	TRBV27	NA
CASLYSRSGNTIYF	NA	TRBV6-5	NA
CASSDRTGNTIYF	NA	TRBV6-1	NA
CATSSEETQYF	NA	TRBV19	NA
CASSSPLTGGIRGYTF	TRBD1	TRBV27	NA
CASSFGGLSYEQYF	NA	TRBV7-2	NA
CASSSGGDTGETQYF	NA	TRBV7-8	NA
CASSLGASGLQETQYF	NA	TRBV5-1	NA
CASSPIGADTQYF	NA	TRBV18	NA
CSARGRAINSPLHF	NA	TRBV20-1	NA
CAIRKGQGATEAFF	TRBD1	TRBV10-3	NA
CAWNPRGQGRNEQFF	TRBD1	TRBV30	once
CATSRGDRRMYNEQFF	TRBD1	TRBV15	NA
CASSRRGNNSPLHF	NA	TRBV5-6	NA
CASSPRSGSSHEQFF	TRBD2	TRBV19	NA
CASSFQGGFNNEQFF	NA	TRBV27	NA
CASSLQSSNQPQHF	NA	TRBV28	NA